A single sample gave rise to the 30 T cell receptor beta chains below, sequenced in a study of blood T cell repertoires in COVID-19. Produced via immunoSEQ multiplex PCR; TCRdb's table is partial and in-frame only. The table records tens of thousands of clones, around 80% of them present only once. The specimen sequenced was peripheral blood. These receptors all stem from a man older than 75 with active or convalescent COVID-19.

This chain links TRBV19 with TRBJ1-5, with a tentative D call TRBD1 (5 bases). The CDR3 contains 14 residues. Germline-derived CDR1 and CDR2 are LNHDA and SQIVND (reference sequence). V lost 1 base and J lost 5, with 9 bases in between. The CDR3 loop reads CASSIAGGYQPQHF. CDR3 coding DNA: TGTGCCAGTAGTATAGCCGGGGGTTATCAGCCCCAGCATTTT.

The chain uses TRBV12-3 or TRBV12-4 and TRBJ2-7; 9 bases align to TRBD1. V was clipped by 6 bases and J by 5 bases; unmatched bases: 5. The CDR3 contains 13 residues. In nucleotides, the CDR3 is TGTGCCAGCAGGGGACAGGGTCCCCACGAGCAGTACTTC. Its translation: CASRGQGPHEQYF.

This clone was seen only a few times. The V gene is TRBV7-2, the J gene TRBJ1-1; D unresolved. V lost 1 base, J lost 1 base, and 4 bases lay in between. The CDR3 is 13 amino acids. Germline V gives CDR1 SGHTA, CDR2 FQGNSA. For the CDR3, the DNA is TGTGCCAGCAGCTTAGACAGGAACACTGAAGCTTTCTTT. It encodes CASSLDRNTEAFF.

The rearrangement uses TRBV2 and TRBJ1-1; the D gene is possibly TRBD1 (6 bases). Germline lookup yields CDR1 SNHLY and CDR2 FYNNEI. Trimming stripped 3 bases from V and 5 bases from J, with 13 bases between. The CDR3 length is 14 residues. CDR3 nucleotide sequence: TGTGCCAGCAGTGAGCAGGGGAGAGGTACTGAAGCTTTCTTT. This encodes CASSEQGRGTEAFF.

The rearrangement joins TRBV6-5 to TRBJ2-7, with 8 nucleotides matching TRBD1. The CDR3 is 13 residues long. The junction had 4 bases not matched to a gene; V was cut back by 5 bases and J by 4 bases. CDR1 MNHEY and CDR2 SVGAGI come from the germline V gene. The DNA for the CDR3 is TGTGCCAGCAGTAGGACAGGGATGTACGAGCAGTACTTC. Residues: CASSRTGMYEQYF.

In its sample, this clone was seen once. The chain joins TRBV5-1 to TRBJ1-1; TRBD1 is a possible D gene (5 bases). CDR1 and CDR2 from the germline V gene are SGHRS and YFSETQ. V lost 2 bases, J lost 7 bases, and 12 bases lay in between. The CDR3 sequence is 13 residues long. The CDR3 region has the DNA TGCGCCAGCAGCTTTATCAGGGAGGGTGAAGCTTTCTTT. Protein: CASSFIREGEAFF.

The chain uses TRBV15 and TRBJ1-5; TRBD1 matches at 7 bases. The CDR3 contains 14 residues. Germline-derived CDR1 and CDR2 are LNHNV and YYDKDF (reference sequence). The ends lost 2 bases at V and 4 bases at J; junction bases unmatched: 2. DNA of the CDR3: TGTGCCACCAGCAGATCGACAGGGAATCAGCCCCAGCATTTT. Its protein is CATSRSTGNQPQHF.

This rearrangement joins TRBV11-2 to TRBJ1-3; no clear D gene. The CDR3 length is 15 residues. Germline V gene sequence: CDR1 SGHAT, CDR2 FQNNGV. The V gene lost 7 bases and the J gene lost 0 bases, with 13 bases spanning the gap. In DNA, the CDR3 is TGTGCCAGCACTCAACTAGCTCGCTCTGGAAACACCATATATTTT. Its protein is CASTQLARSGNTIYF.

The sample holds one count of this clone. CDR3 DNA: TGTGCCAGTAGTATTTGGCCGGGGGGGCCGAATACGCAGTATTTT. Protein product: CASSIWPGGPNTQYF. V and J are TRBV19 and TRBJ2-3; 8 bases are a match to TRBD2. J gave up 7 bases and V 3 bases, and 9 bases lay outside the gene matches. The CDR3 spans 15 residues. The germline V gene encodes CDR1 LNHDA and CDR2 SQIVND (reference sequence).

The V call is TRBV10-3, the J call TRBJ2-5; 7 positions agree with TRBD1. Germline lookup yields CDR1 ENHRY and CDR2 SYGVKD. The CDR3 totals 17 residues. J gave up 2 bases and V 2 bases, and 11 bases lay outside the gene matches. CDR3 sequence: CAISETEAGTVQETQYF. The CDR3 DNA reads TGTGCCATCAGTGAGACTGAGGCCGGGACAGTGCAAGAGACCCAGTACTTC.

The chain uses TRBV3-1 (or the pseudogene TRBV3-2) and TRBJ2-5; D might be TRBD1 (6 bases). Germline CDR1 reads LGHDT; CDR2 reads YNNKEL (reference sequence). Trimming shortened V by 3 bases and J by 2 bases, and 13 bases separated the two germline ends. The CDR3 extends over 15 amino acids. CDR3: CASSQARGGQETQYF. CDR3 bases: TGTGCCAGCAGCCAGGCACGAGGGGGACAAGAGACCCAGTACTTC.

The V and J genes are TRBV10-1 and TRBJ1-1, with TRBD1 identical over 8 bases. The CDR3 consists of 14 residues. V trimming: 6 bases; J trimming: 2 bases; junction bases outside the gene matches: 5. Germline V gene data show CDR1 as WNHNN and CDR2 as SYGVQD (reference sequence). The CDR3 loop reads CASSSQGVNTEAFF. In DNA form, the CDR3 reads TGCGCCAGCAGCTCACAGGGGGTAAACACTGAAGCTTTCTTT.

The gene calls are TRBV24-1 and TRBJ2-1, with 9 bases fitting TRBD1. V lost 7 bases, J lost 4 bases, and 1 base stayed unmatched. In germline, CDR1 is KGHDR, CDR2 SFDVKD. The CDR3 length is 13 residues. Here the CDR3 DNA reads TGTGCCACCAGGGGACAGGGATACAATGAGCAGTTCTTC. This sequence encodes CATRGQGYNEQFF.

The chain carries TRBV12-5 and TRBJ2-2; D is perhaps TRBD2 (5 bases). The V gene lost 1 base and the J gene lost 5 bases, with 5 bases spanning the gap. The CDR3 totals 13 residues. Germline CDR1 LGHNT, CDR2 FRNRAP. The CDR3 spells CASGLGTTGELFF. For the CDR3, the DNA is TGTGCTAGTGGTTTGGGGACTACCGGGGAGCTGTTTTTT.

The CDR3 protein is CASSDTGEQYF. The CDR3, as DNA: TGTGCCAGCAGCGACACCGGCGAGCAGTACTTC. This chain links TRBV3-1 (or the pseudogene TRBV3-2) with TRBJ2-7; D gene uncertain. This CDR3 has 11 residues. V lost 5 bases and J lost 6, with 8 bases in between. Per germline, CDR1 LGHDT and CDR2 YNNKEL (reference sequence).

The chain joins TRBV2 to TRBJ2-7; 8 bases are shared with TRBD1. In germline, CDR1 is SNHLY, CDR2 FYNNEI. J lost 4 bases, V lost 5 bases, and 10 bases had no gene match. The CDR3 has 15 amino acids. CDR3 nucleotide sequence: TGTGCCAGCAGTATAATCTGGACAGGGAGATACGAGCAGTACTTC. Translating gives CASSIIWTGRYEQYF. The variable domain in full, with the rest retrieved from reference TRBV2 and TRBJ2-7, is EPEVTQTPSHQVTQMGQEVILRCVPISNHLYFYWYRQILGQKVEFLVSFYNNEISEKSEIFDDQFSVERPDGSNFTLKIRSTKLEDSAMYFCASSIIWTGRYEQYFGPGTRLTVT.

The chain links TRBV3-1 (or the pseudogene TRBV3-2) to TRBJ1-2; TRBD1 matches 9 bases. Trimming took 1 base from V and 8 from J; bases not matched to a gene: 8. The CDR3 has 15 residues. In germline, CDR1 is LGHDT, CDR2 YNNKEL (reference sequence). CDR3 DNA sequence: TGTGCCAGCAGCCAAGCCGCCGGGACAGGGCTAGGCTACACCTTC. Amino acid sequence: CASSQAAGTGLGYTF.

The genes are TRBV6-5 and TRBJ2-3; the D gene is possibly TRBD2 (5 bases). Germline assignment: CDR1 MNHEY and CDR2 SVGAGI. This CDR3 is built from 13 residues. V shed 4 bases and J shed 4 bases, with 9 bases lying between them. This CDR3 reads CASSLGRADTQYF. The CDR3 DNA is TGTGCCAGCAGTTTAGGGCGGGCAGATACGCAGTATTTT.

This rearrangement joins TRBV5-1 to TRBJ2-7, with TRBD2 as a possible D gene (6 bases). There are 14 residues in the CDR3. CDR1 is SGHRS, CDR2 YFSETQ, per germline. Trimming left V 3 bases short and J 0 bases short, with 10 bases between. CDR3 nucleotides: TGCGCCAGCAGCTCGGGACTTGGCTCCTACGAGCAGTACTTC. Its translation is CASSSGLGSYEQYF.

This clone showed up just once. The chain joins TRBV20-1 to TRBJ2-3; the D is unclear. Germline CDR1 reads DFQATT; CDR2 reads SNEGSKA (reference sequence). Trimming removed 6 bases from V and 4 bases from J, with 8 bases in between. This CDR3 has 11 amino acids. In DNA, the CDR3 is TGCAGTGCCGCTCTAGCAGATACGCAGTATTTT. Its protein is CSAALADTQYF.

The CDR3 loop is CASSTGGVLNQPQHF. The CDR3 coding sequence is TGTGCCAGCAGTACAGGGGGCGTACTCAATCAGCCCCAGCATTTT. The genes are TRBV7-9 and TRBJ1-5; 9 positions match TRBD1. Trimming cost V 6 bases and J 3 bases; bases outside gene matches: 6. CDR3 length: 15 residues. Germline loops: CDR1 SEHNR, CDR2 FQNEAQ (reference sequence).

This chain uses TRBV28 with TRBJ2-3, with TRBD1 identical over 8 bases. Germline V gene lookup returns CDR1 MDHEN and CDR2 SYDVKM. V dropped 4 bases and J dropped 3; count of bases not matched to a gene: 6. The CDR3 is 15 amino acids. The CDR3 loop is CASSSDRERTDTQYF. Here the CDR3 DNA reads TGTGCCAGCAGTTCGGACAGGGAGAGAACAGATACGCAGTATTTT. Filled out from reference TRBV28 and TRBJ2-3, the complete variable domain reads DVKVTQSSRYLVKRTGEKVFLECVQDMDHENMFWYRQDPGLGLRLIYFSYDVKMKEKGDIPEGYSVSREKKERFSLILESASTNQTSMYLCASSSDRERTDTQYFGPGTRLTVL.

The genes are TRBV12-3 or TRBV12-4 and TRBJ2-7, with TRBD2 as a possible D gene (5 bases). CDR3 length equals 11 residues. The V end was cut by 3 bases, the J end by 6 bases, with 6 bases between. The CDR3 sequence is CASSFAGEQYF. CDR3 bases: TGTGCCAGCAGTTTTGCGGGCGAGCAGTACTTC.

The chain combines TRBV19 with TRBJ2-1; D uncertain. Per germline, CDR1 LNHDA and CDR2 SQIVND (reference sequence). The CDR3 is 14 residues long. V was cut by 5 bases and J by 8 bases, with 16 bases left in between. CDR3 region: CASSPLRSADEQFF. CDR3 coding DNA: TGTGCCAGTAGTCCCCTCAGAAGTGCTGATGAGCAGTTCTTC.

This clone was counted a single time. The chain links TRBV7-2 to TRBJ1-2; D is possibly TRBD1 (5 bases). The CDR3 has 15 residues. The V end was cut by 1 base, the J end by 4 bases, with 13 bases between. Germline loops: CDR1 SGHTA, CDR2 FQGNSA. The CDR3 loop is CASSLDGGGSYGYTF. CDR3 sequence (DNA): TGTGCCAGCAGCTTAGACGGTGGGGGGTCCTATGGCTACACCTTC.

This clone was picked up a small number of times. The gene calls are TRBV6-1 and TRBJ1-4, with a possible D match to TRBD1 (6 bases). Germline assignment: CDR1 MNHNS and CDR2 SASEGT. Trimming removed 2 bases at V and 5 bases at J, with 6 bases between. The length of the CDR3 is 13 residues. The CDR3: CASSEQGNEKLFF. DNA for the CDR3: TGTGCCAGCAGTGAACAGGGGAATGAAAAACTGTTTTTT.

This chain connects TRBV7-3 to TRBJ2-1; no firm D call. The CDR3 covers 15 residues. The germline CDR1 and CDR2 sequences are SGHTA and FQGTGA. V was cut by 3 bases and J by 1 base, with 10 bases left in between. CDR3 in amino acids: CASSLAGASYNEQFF. The CDR3 DNA reads TGTGCCAGCAGCTTGGCAGGTGCATCCTACAATGAGCAGTTCTTC. The full variable domain, in which reference TRBV7-3 and TRBJ2-1 provide the parts outside the CDR3, is GAGVSQTPSNKVTEKGKYVELRCDPISGHTALYWYRQSLGQGPEFLIYFQGTGAADDSGLPNDRFFAVRPEGSVSTLKIQRTERGDSAVYLCASSLAGASYNEQFFGPGTRLTVL.

The V call is TRBV3-1 (or the pseudogene TRBV3-2), the J call TRBJ1-3; 8 positions match TRBD1. The CDR3 sequence is 18 residues long. Unmatched junction bases numbered 7, after V lost 0 bases and J lost 0 bases. The germline V gene encodes CDR1 LGHDT and CDR2 YNNKEL (reference sequence). The chain's CDR3 is CASSQDLTGAGSGNTIYF. In DNA form, the CDR3 reads TGTGCCAGCAGCCAAGATCTGACAGGGGCGGGCTCTGGAAACACCATATATTTT.

This clone is labeled as large. The rearrangement uses TRBV28 and TRBJ2-3; a weak D match, TRBD2 (6 bases). CDR3 size: 15 residues. With 4 bases removed from V and 3 bases from J, the gap between germline ends came to 14 bases. CDR1 and CDR2 (germline): MDHEN, SYDVKM. This CDR3 is CASSWERAGTDTQYF. CDR3 coding DNA: TGTGCCAGCAGTTGGGAGCGGGCCGGGACAGATACGCAGTATTTT.

The chain links TRBV21-1 to TRBJ1-1. TRBV21-1 counts as a pseudogene. The CDR3 extends over 12 amino acids. CDR3 sequence (DNA): TGTGCCAGCAGCTCCCGCGTTACTGAAGCTTTCTTT. It yields the protein CASSSRVTEAFF.